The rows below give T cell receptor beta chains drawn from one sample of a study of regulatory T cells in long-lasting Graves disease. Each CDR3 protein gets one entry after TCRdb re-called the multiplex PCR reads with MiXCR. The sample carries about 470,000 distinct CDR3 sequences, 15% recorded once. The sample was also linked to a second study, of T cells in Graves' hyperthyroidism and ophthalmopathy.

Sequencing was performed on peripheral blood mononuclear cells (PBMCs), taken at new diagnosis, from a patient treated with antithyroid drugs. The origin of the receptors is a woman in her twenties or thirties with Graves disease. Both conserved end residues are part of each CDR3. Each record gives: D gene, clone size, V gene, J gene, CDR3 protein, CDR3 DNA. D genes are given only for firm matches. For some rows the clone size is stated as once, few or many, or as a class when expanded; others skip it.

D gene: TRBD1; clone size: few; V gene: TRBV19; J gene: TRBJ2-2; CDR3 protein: CASIADRANTGELFF; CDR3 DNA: TGTGCCAGTATAGCGGACAGGGCGAACACCGGGGAGCTGTTTTTT
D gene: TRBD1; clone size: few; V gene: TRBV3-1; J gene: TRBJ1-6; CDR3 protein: CASSEGQGVNSPLHF; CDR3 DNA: TGTGCCAGCAGCGAGGGACAGGGGGTTAATTCACCCCTCCACTTT
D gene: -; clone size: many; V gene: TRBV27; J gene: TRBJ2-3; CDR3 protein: CASTHWPDTQYF; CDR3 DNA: TGTGCCAGCACCCATTGGCCAGATACGCAGTATTTT
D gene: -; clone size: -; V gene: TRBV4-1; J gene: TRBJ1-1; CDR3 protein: CASSRGTTGLRPEAFF; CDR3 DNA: TGCGCCAGCAGCCGCGGGACGACCGGGTTAAGGCCTGAAGCTTTCTTT
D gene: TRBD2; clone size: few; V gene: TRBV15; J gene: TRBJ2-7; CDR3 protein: CATSRATSGTSEQYF; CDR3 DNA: TGTGCCACCAGCAGAGCGACTAGCGGGACGTCCGAGCAGTACTTC
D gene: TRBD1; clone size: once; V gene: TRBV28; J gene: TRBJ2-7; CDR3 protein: CASGTGLDEQYF; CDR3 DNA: TGTGCCAGCGGGACAGGGCTTGACGAGCAGTACTTC
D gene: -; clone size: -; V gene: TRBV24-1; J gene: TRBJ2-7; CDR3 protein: CATSDPGVSSYEQYF; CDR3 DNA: TGTGCCACCAGTGATCCGGGGGTGAGCTCCTACGAGCAGTACTTC
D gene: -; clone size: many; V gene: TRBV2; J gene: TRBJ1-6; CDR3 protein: CASSEVQTAVYSPLHF; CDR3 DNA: TGTGCCAGCAGTGAAGTGCAGACAGCCGTATATTCACCCCTCCACTTT
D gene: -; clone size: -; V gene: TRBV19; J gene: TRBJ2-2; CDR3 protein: CASGWNTGELFF; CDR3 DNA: TGTGCCAGTGGTTGGAACACCGGGGAGCTGTTTTTT
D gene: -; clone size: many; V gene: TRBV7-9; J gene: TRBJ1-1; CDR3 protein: CASSATDKTEAFF; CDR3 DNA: TGTGCCAGCAGCGCGACCGATAAAACTGAAGCTTTCTTT
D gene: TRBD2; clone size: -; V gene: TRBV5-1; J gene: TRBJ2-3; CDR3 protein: CASSSLAGGPDTQYF; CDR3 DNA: TGCGCCAGCAGCTCGCTAGCGGGAGGGCCGGATACGCAGTATTTT
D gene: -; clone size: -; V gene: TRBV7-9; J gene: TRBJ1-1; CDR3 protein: CASSLGGAFEAFF; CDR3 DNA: TGTGCCAGCAGCTTAGGGGGGGCGTTTGAAGCTTTCTTT
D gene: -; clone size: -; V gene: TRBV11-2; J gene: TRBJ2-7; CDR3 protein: CASSASPSYEQYF; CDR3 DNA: TGTGCCAGCAGCGCCAGCCCCTCCTACGAGCAGTACTTC
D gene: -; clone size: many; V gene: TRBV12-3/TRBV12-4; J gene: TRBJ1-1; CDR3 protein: CASSPGHYAFF; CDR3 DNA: TGTGCCAGCAGCCCAGGACATTACGCTTTCTTT
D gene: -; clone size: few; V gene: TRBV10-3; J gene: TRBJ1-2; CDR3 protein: CATRVANYGYTF; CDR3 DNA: TGTGCCACTAGGGTAGCTAACTATGGCTACACCTTC
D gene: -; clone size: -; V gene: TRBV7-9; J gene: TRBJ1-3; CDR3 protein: CASSLAAGVAYSGNTIYF; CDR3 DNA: TGTGCCAGCAGCTTAGCGGCAGGGGTGGCCTACTCTGGAAACACCATATATTTT
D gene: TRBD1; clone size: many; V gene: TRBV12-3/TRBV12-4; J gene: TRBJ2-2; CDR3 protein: CASSLQQGMNTGELFF; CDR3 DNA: TGTGCCAGCAGTTTGCAACAGGGGATGAACACCGGGGAGCTGTTTTTT
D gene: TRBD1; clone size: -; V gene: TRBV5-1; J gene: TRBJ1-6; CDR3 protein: CASSPTGQGRNSPLHF; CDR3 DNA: TGCGCCAGCAGCCCCACAGGACAGGGGAGGAATTCACCCCTCCACTTT
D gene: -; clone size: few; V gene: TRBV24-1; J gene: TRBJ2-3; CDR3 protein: CATGSSGTDTQYF; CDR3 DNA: TGTGCCACCGGGAGTAGCGGGACAGATACCCAGTATTTT
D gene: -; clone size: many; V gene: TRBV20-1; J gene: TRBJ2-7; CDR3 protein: CSAPPGRLTTYEQYF; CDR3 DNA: TGCAGTGCTCCACCGGGACGCCTGACAACCTACGAGCAGTACTTC
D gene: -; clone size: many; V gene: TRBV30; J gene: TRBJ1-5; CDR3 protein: CAWSLGGWGSNQPQHF; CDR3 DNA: TGTGCCTGGAGCCTCGGGGGTTGGGGGAGCAATCAGCCCCAGCATTTT
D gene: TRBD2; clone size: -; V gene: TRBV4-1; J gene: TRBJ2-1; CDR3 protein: CASSQEGGGSGRPIDNEQFF; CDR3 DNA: TGCGCCAGCAGCCAAGAGGGTGGGGGTAGCGGGAGGCCAATCGACAATGAGCAGTTCTTC
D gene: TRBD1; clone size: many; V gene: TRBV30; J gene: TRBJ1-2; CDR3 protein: CALNRGNNYGYTF; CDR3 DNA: TGTGCCCTGAACAGGGGGAATAACTATGGCTACACCTTC
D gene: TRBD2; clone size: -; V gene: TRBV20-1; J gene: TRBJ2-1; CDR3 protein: CSARPSGSYNEQFF; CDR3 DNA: TGCAGTGCTAGACCTAGCGGCTCCTACAATGAGCAGTTCTTC
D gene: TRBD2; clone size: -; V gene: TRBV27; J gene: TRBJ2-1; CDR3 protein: CASSLGPRSGRAYNEQFF; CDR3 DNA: TGTGCCAGCAGTTTAGGGCCTCGTAGCGGGAGGGCCTACAATGAGCAGTTCTTC
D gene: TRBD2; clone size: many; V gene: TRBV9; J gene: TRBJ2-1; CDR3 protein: CASSVSGRVSNEQFF; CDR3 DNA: TGTGCCAGCAGCGTTAGCGGGAGGGTCTCCAATGAGCAGTTCTTC
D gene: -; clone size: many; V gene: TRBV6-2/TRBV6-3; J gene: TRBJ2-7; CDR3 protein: CASSFDRYEQYF; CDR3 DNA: TGTGCCAGCAGTTTTGACCGTTACGAGCAGTACTTC
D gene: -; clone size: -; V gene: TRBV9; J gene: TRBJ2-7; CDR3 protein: CASSRRTSSYEQYF; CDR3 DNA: TGTGCCAGCAGCCGACGGACGAGCTCCTACGAGCAGTACTTC
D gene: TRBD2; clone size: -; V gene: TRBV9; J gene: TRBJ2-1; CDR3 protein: CASSAASGPRIGTYNEQFF; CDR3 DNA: TGTGCCAGCAGCGCTGCTAGCGGTCCGCGGATTGGCACCTACAATGAGCAGTTCTTC
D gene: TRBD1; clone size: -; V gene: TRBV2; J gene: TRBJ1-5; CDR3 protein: CASSEVVPGQGALFRQPQHF; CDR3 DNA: TGTGCCAGCAGTGAAGTTGTCCCGGGACAGGGTGCTTTATTTCGTCAGCCCCAGCATTTT
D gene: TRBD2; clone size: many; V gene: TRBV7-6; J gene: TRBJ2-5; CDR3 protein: CASSLTPGGADSETQYF; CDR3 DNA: TGTGCCAGCAGCCTCACGCCGGGGGGAGCGGATTCAGAGACCCAGTACTTC
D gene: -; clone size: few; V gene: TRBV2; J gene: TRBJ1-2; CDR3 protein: CASNGGQSYGYTF; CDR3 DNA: TGTGCCAGCAACGGGGGTCAGTCCTATGGCTACACCTTC
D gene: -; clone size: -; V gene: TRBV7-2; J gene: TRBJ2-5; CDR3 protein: CASSSGLPQETQYF; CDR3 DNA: TGTGCCAGCAGCTCAGGACTCCCACAAGAGACCCAGTACTTC
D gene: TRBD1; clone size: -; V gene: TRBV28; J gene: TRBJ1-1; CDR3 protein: CASSGLWDSPNTEAFF; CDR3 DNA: TGTGCCAGCAGTGGGCTGTGGGACAGCCCGAACACTGAAGCTTTCTTT
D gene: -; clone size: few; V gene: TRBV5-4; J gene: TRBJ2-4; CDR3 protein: CASSSGGGQGTIIAKNIQYF; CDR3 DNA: TGTGCCAGCAGCTCCGGTGGGGGGCAGGGGACCATTATAGCCAAAAACATTCAGTACTTC
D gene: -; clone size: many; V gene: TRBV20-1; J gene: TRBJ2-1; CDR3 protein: CSAPKGGTGNEQFF; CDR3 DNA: TGCAGTGCCCCCAAGGGCGGGACCGGAAATGAGCAGTTCTTC
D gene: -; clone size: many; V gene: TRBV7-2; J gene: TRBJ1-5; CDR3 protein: CASSPKSDVFNQPQHF; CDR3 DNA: TGTGCCAGCAGCCCTAAATCGGACGTTTTCAATCAGCCCCAGCATTTT
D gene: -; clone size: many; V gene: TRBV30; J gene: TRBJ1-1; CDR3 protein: CAWSVRGLPHTEAFF; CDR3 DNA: TGTGCCTGGAGTGTACGCGGTCTACCGCACACTGAAGCTTTCTTT
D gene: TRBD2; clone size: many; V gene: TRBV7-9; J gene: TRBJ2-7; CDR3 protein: CASSLASATSGPLSYEQYF; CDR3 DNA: TGTGCCAGCAGCTTAGCGAGTGCAACTAGCGGGCCCCTCTCCTACGAGCAGTACTTC
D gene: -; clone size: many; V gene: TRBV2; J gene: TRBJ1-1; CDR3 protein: CASSIRTDMNTEAFF; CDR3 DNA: TGTGCCAGCTCGATTCGGACAGACATGAACACTGAAGCTTTCTTT
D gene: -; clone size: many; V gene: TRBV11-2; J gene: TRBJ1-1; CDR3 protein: CASSSTYREVNTEAFF; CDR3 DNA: TGTGCCAGCAGCTCGACCTACAGGGAGGTCAACACTGAAGCTTTCTTT
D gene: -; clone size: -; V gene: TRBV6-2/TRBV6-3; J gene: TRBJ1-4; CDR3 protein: CASRGTEVTNEKLFF; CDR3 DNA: TGTGCCAGCCGCGGGACGGAAGTTACTAATGAAAAACTGTTTTTT
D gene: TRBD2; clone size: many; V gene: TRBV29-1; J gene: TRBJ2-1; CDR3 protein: CSVGAGTSGSIYEQFF; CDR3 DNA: TGCAGCGTTGGCGCCGGGACTAGCGGGAGTATCTATGAGCAGTTCTTC
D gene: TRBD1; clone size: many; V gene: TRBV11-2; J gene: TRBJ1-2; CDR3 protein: CASRPQGVYGYTF; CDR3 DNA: TGTGCCAGCAGACCACAGGGGGTGTATGGCTACACCTTC
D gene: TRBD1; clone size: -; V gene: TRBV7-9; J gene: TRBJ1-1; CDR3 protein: CASSRTGGKNTEAFF; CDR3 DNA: TGTGCCAGCAGCCGTACAGGGGGGAAGAACACTGAAGCTTTCTTT
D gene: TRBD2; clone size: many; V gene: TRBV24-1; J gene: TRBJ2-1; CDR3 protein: CATSDRTSGRAQGSYNEQFF; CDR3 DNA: TGTGCCACCAGTGACCGGACTAGCGGGAGGGCCCAGGGCTCCTACAATGAGCAGTTCTTC